Sequencing of this TCR beta chain was carried out in a study of shared clonotypes between healthy human individuals. CDR1 is MNHNS, CDR2 SASEGT, per germline. The J segment lost 0 bases and the V segment lost 6 bases, leaving 6 bases of the junction unmatched. CDR3 length equals 15 residues. The method was immunoSEQ multiplex PCR; TCRdb's version includes in-frame clones alone and lacks a portion of them. The table shows millions of clones, with roughly 94% occurring only once. Source material: naive CD4+ T cells sorted from blood. Subset here: CD45RA+ positively selected. The sequence was obtained from a man in his late teens or twenties in good health. This chain joins TRBV6-1 and TRBJ2-7; TRBD2 matches 9 bases. The chain's CDR3 is CASRGHSGSSYEQYF. DNA of the CDR3: TGTGCCAGCAGAGGCCATAGCGGGAGCTCCTACGAGCAGTACTTC.